This T cell receptor (beta chain) was captured by sequencing in a study of blood T cell repertoires in COVID-19 (dated by TCRdb to 2018 to 2020). For the study in its entirety: Recovered participants in ImmuneRACE Cohort 3 were defined by two consecutive negative NP/OP PCR tests, clearance by a healthcare professional, or resolution of symptoms. Samples covering the acute and convalescent phases of COVID-19 were provided by collaborators in the United States, Italy and Spain. The samples were drawn from two sources: the first 160 participants of the ongoing ImmuneRACE study, and 950 to 1,500 subjects contributed by 6 global collaborators. Where available, HLA class I and class II types were taken from metadata supplied by the sample provider and were not determined by assay-based typing. The dataset comprised deeply sampled blood TCRbeta repertoires from subjects exposed to, actively infected with, or recovered from COVID-19. Sample metadata almost always included a de-identified subject ID, COVID-19 status, age in years and sex. The repertoires were released in a freely available public database intended as a resource for research on the immune response to SARS-CoV-2. The prospective study material was composed of cDNA or gDNA derived from T cells, B-cell-depleted T cells, or PBMCs.

Participants in the prospective study were aged roughly 18 to 100 years, lived in 20 to 25 United States geographic areas, and enrolled through a virtual design. In the prospective study, cohorts were assigned on the basis of participant-reported clinical history obtained from a screening survey and a study questionnaire. In the prospective study, whole blood, serum and a nasopharyngeal or oropharyngeal swab were collected from each participant by mobile phlebotomists. Over a roughly 2-month period, participants in the prospective study had the option of providing additional blood draws and questionnaires. Prospective study blood samples were shipped either frozen or at room temperature before DNA extraction. TCRbeta CDR3 regions were amplified from genomic DNA using the immunoSEQ Assay, a bias-controlled multiplex PCR. On the authors' methods: Nucleated cell counts per sample were estimated from amplification of reference gene primers within the assay. To quantify the absolute abundance of each unique TCRbeta CDR3 rearrangement, sequence reads were collapsed and filtered. For each sample, productive Simpson clonality was calculated by taking the square root of Simpson's diversity index across productive rearrangements. The source is immuneACCESS, and TCRdb retained only in-frame sequences with V and J called. Part of the clones is not carried over; for the studies checked, unresolved V genes explain less than half of this, and the remainder is unexplained. D and trimming come from the DNA, and the V and J calls and clone size come from that table. Here the sample has about 170,000 clones; around 79% occur a single time. Together, the top ten hold 19% of the sample.

General findings and caveats noted by the study authors: The quantity of clinical and demographic metadata differed by source and by participant and was supplied without curation.

With regard to this clone: Its specific antigen is unknown. Base qualities are not at hand, and no much larger clone is one base apart.

This clonotype originated in a woman aged 65 to 85 in a cohort exposed to, infected with or recovered from COVID-19 (not recorded which). The source material was PBMCs or T cells enriched from blood (not recorded which).

Here is the DNA: TGTGCCAGTAGTATACTTCCCGGGACAGGGGTCCACGAGCAGTACTTC. Its amino acids are CASSILPGTGVHEQYF. This sequence uses TRBV19 and TRBJ2-7, with 10 central nucleotides matching TRBD1. The V end gives up 2 bases and the J end 5 bases, leaving 9 bases in the junction not matched to a gene. CDR1 and CDR2, per the germline V gene (reference sequence), are LNHDA and SQIVND. Measured from the cysteine to the phenylalanine, the CDR3 is 16 residues long. The sequence is cut down to CDR3 DNA, 48 bases in frame from base 1.